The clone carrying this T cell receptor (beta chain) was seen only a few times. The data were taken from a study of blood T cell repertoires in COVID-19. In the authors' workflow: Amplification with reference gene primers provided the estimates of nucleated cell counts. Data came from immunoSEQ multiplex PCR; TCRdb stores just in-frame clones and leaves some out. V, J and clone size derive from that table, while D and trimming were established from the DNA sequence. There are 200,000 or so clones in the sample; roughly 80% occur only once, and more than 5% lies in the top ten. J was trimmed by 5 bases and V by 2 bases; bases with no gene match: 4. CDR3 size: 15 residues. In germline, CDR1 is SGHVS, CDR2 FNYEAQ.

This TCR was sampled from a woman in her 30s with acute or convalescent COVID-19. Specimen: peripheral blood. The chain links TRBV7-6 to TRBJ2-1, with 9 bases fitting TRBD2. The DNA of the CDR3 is TGTGCCAGCAGCTTACTAGCGGGGTTACACAATGAGCAGTTCTTC. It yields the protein CASSLLAGLHNEQFF.